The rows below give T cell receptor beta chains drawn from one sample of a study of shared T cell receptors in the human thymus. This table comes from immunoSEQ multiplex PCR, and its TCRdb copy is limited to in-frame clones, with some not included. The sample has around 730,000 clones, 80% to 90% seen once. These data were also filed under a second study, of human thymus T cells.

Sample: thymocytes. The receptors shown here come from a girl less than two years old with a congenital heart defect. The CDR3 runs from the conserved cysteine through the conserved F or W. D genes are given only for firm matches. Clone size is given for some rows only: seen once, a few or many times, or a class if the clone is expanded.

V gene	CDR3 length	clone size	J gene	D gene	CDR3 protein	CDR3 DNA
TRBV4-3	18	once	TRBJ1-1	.	CASSQALGTSGTNTEAFF	TGCGCCAGCAGCCAAGCCTTGGGGACATCCGGGACAAATACTGAAGCTTTCTTT
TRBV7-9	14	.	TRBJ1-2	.	CASSFLWGVGGYTF	TGTGCCAGCAGCTTCCTCTGGGGGGTCGGGGGCTACACCTTC
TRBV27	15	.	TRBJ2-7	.	CASSSDRNSVDEQYF	TGTGCCAGCAGCTCGGACAGAAACTCGGTTGACGAGCAGTACTTC
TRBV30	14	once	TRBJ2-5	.	CAWSDPFLFVGQYF	TGTGCCTGGAGTGATCCCTTTCTGTTCGTCGGCCAGTACTTC
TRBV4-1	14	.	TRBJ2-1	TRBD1	CASSNDRVGNEQFF	TGCGCCAGCAGCAACGACAGGGTTGGCAATGAGCAGTTCTTC
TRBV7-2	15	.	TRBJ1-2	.	CASREGRGAPSGYTF	TGTGCCAGCAGAGAAGGGCGGGGGGCGCCCAGTGGCTACACCTTC
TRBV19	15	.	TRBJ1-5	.	CASSFGWGDNQPQHF	TGTGCCAGTAGCTTCGGGTGGGGGGATAATCAGCCCCAGCATTTT
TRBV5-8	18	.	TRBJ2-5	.	CASSSGRHGRSPQETQYF	TGTGCCAGCAGCTCTGGGAGACACGGACGCTCACCCCAAGAGACCCAGTACTTC
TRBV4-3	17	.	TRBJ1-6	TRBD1	CASSQVDRGNYNSPLHF	TGCGCCAGCAGCCAGGTTGACAGGGGGAACTATAATTCACCCCTCCACTTT
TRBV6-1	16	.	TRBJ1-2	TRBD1	CASSENLNRGNEGYTF	TGTGCCAGCAGTGAGAACTTAAACAGGGGGAACGAAGGCTACACCTTC
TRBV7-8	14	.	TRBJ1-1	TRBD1	CASSSKGALTEAFF	TGTGCCAGCAGCTCGAAGGGGGCTTTGACTGAAGCTTTCTTT
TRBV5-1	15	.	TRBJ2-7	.	CASSLADSLLYEQYF	TGCGCCAGCAGCTTGGCTGATTCCCTACTCTACGAGCAGTACTTC
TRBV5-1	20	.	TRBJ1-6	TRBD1	CASSLAFGQGDPPYNSPLHF	TGCGCCAGCAGCTTGGCTTTCGGACAGGGGGACCCTCCGTATAATTCACCCCTCCACTTT
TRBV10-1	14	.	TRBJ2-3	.	CASSEGHSTDTQYF	TGCGCCAGCAGTGAGGGACATAGCACAGATACGCAGTATTTT
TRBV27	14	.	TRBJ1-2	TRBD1	CASSAKGARGGYTF	TGTGCCAGCAGTGCTAAGGGGGCCCGGGGTGGCTACACCTTC
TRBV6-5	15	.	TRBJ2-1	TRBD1	CASSCGQGRGDEQFF	TGTGCCAGCAGTTGTGGACAGGGGAGGGGCGATGAGCAGTTCTTC
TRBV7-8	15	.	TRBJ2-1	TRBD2	CASSPFPLRRGGQFF	TGTGCCAGCAGCCCGTTCCCACTCAGACGGGGGGGCCAGTTCTTC
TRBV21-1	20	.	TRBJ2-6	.	CASSKGVRTSARSGANVLTF	TGTGCCAGCAGCAAAGGGGTTCGGACTAGCGCACGCTCTGGGGCCAACGTCCTGACTTTC
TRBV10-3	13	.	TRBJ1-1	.	CAIRRHQRTEAFF	TGTGCCATCCGGCGCCACCAGAGGACTGAAGCTTTCTTT
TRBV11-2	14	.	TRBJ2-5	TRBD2	CASSTTSGRGTQYF	TGTGCCAGCAGCACAACTAGCGGGCGGGGGACCCAGTACTTC
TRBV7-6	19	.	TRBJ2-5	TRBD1	CASSLSRQGESGSGETQYF	TGTGCCAGCAGCTTATCCCGACAGGGGGAATCAGGGTCCGGAGAGACCCAGTACTTC
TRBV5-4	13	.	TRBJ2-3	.	CASSGTLTDTQYF	TGTGCCAGCAGCGGGACTCTCACAGATACGCAGTATTTT
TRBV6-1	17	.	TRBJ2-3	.	CASSGGQPAVATDTQYF	TGTGCCAGCAGTGGAGGACAGCCCGCCGTCGCGACAGATACGCAGTATTTT
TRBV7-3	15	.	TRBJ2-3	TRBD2	CASSSSGENTDTQYF	TGTGCCAGCAGCTCTAGCGGGGAAAACACAGATACGCAGTATTTT
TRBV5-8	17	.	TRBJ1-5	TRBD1	CASSFRRDRGAHQPQHF	TGTGCCAGCAGCTTTCGAAGGGACAGGGGCGCCCATCAGCCCCAGCATTTT
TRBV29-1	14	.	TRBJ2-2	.	CSVVQDRNTGELFF	TGCAGCGTTGTGCAGGACAGGAACACCGGGGAGCTGTTTTTT
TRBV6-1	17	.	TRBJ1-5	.	CASSEFLFPGLGQPQHF	TGTGCCAGCAGTGAATTTCTTTTCCCGGGACTTGGGCAGCCCCAGCATTTT
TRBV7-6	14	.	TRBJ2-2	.	CASSSGGRTGELFF	TGTGCCAGCAGCTCGGGGGGCAGGACCGGGGAGCTGTTTTTT
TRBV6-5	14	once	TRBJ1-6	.	CASSYVPGWAPLHF	TGTGCCAGCAGTTACGTTCCGGGGTGGGCACCCCTCCACTTT
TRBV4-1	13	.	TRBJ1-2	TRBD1	CASCARGRGGYTF	TGCGCCAGCTGCGCCAGGGGGCGGGGTGGCTACACCTTC